This TCR beta chain originates from a study of OX40 agonist ivuxolimab in advanced cancers. The CDR3 length is 13 residues. Germline V gene sequence: CDR1 SGHAT, CDR2 FQDESV (reference sequence). V was cut by 5 bases and J by 3 bases, with 10 bases left in between. Points on this clone: Its cognate antigen is unknown.

Autoimmune disease history or systemic immunosuppression led to patients being barred. Clones were sequenced by immunoSEQ multiplex PCR, and TCRdb holds only the in-frame ones, with some missing. This sample has about 22,000 clones; 77% occur once, and the top ten carry approximately 16%. General observations from the study: Some nonresponders likewise displayed low normalized T-cell clonal expansion.

The starting material was CD4+ or CD8+ T cells sorted from blood, obtained in a trial of the OX40 agonist ivuxolimab. The chain carries TRBV11-1 and TRBJ1-1; D unresolved. The receptor was isolated from an adult with an advanced solid tumor such as melanoma, head and neck, liver or kidney cancer. CDR3 sequence: CASSRGQYTEAFF. The CDR3 bases are TGTGCCAGCAGCCGTGGGCAGTACACTGAAGCTTTCTTT.